Each of the 26 T cell receptor beta chains below was sequenced from the same sample in a study of T cell responses to AZD1222 COVID-19 vaccine. Sequencing used immunoSEQ multiplex PCR; TCRdb keeps in-frame clones, though not all of them. The table shows about 85,000 clones, with about 87% occurring only once. This specimen consisted of peripheral blood, obtained on day 0 of AZD1222 vaccination. All receptors come from an adult in good health.

The chain recombines TRBV15 with TRBJ2-7; possible D gene TRBD1, 6 bases. The germline V gene encodes CDR1 LNHNV and CDR2 YYDKDF (reference sequence). CDR3 length: 14 residues. V lost 0 bases to trimming and J lost 3 bases, with 9 bases between them. The CDR3 is CATSREGQHYEQYF. In nucleotides, the CDR3 is TGTGCCACCAGCAGAGAAGGACAGCACTACGAGCAGTACTTC.

Regarding this clone: Because the CDR3's place on the DNA is in doubt, the DNA is left out and the CDR3 is given as listed by TCRdb. The rearrangement links TRBV5-1 to TRBJ2-5; the tabulated D call, TRBD2, remains unverified against the DNA. CDR1 SGHRS and CDR2 YFSETQ come from the germline V gene. The CDR3 adds up to 15 amino acids, both ends counted. The CDR3 protein is CASSFGPGTQETQYF.

This clone was picked up a small number of times. The chain is built from TRBV7-9 and TRBJ1-1; the D is unclear. V lost 6 bases and J lost 0, with 8 bases in between. The CDR3 loop spans 13 amino acids. Germline CDR1 and CDR2: SEHNR and FQNEAQ (reference sequence). DNA of the CDR3: TGTGCCAGCAGTCAGATCATGAACACTGAAGCTTTCTTT. Its protein is CASSQIMNTEAFF.

The chain links TRBV28 to TRBJ1-1; TRBD1 matches at 8 bases. Germline assignment: CDR1 MDHEN and CDR2 SYDVKM. The CDR3 length is 15 residues. Trimming at V came to 5 bases and at J to 4 bases, leaving 9 bases not matched to a gene. CDR3 DNA: TGTGCCAGCAGTCCAGCGGACAGGGATGTCACTGAAGCTTTCTTT. It encodes CASSPADRDVTEAFF.

The V and J genes are TRBV19 and TRBJ2-7; possible D gene TRBD2, 5 bases. This CDR3 is 15 amino acids long. In germline, CDR1 is LNHDA, CDR2 SQIVND (reference sequence). V was shortened by 0 bases and J by 1 base, with 10 bases between the two germline ends. The CDR3: CASSIEAGQSYEQYF. The CDR3 DNA reads as TGTGCCAGTAGTATAGAGGCGGGTCAGTCCTACGAGCAGTACTTC.

This chain joins TRBV19 and TRBJ1-1; tentatively, D is TRBD1 (5 bases). CDR3 length: 13 residues. V was shortened by 3 bases and J by 10 bases, with 15 bases between the two germline ends. Germline V lookup: CDR1 LNHDA, CDR2 SQIVND (reference sequence). CDR3: CASSMSREVGAFF. In nucleotides, the CDR3 is TGTGCCAGTAGTATGAGCAGGGAGGTTGGAGCTTTCTTT. Together with reference TRBV19 and TRBJ1-1, the CDR3 gives the full variable domain: DGGITQSPKYLFRKEGQNVTLSCEQNLNHDAMYWYRQDPGQGLRLIYYSQIVNDFQKGDIAEGYSVSREKKESFPLTVTSAQKNPTAFYLCASSMSREVGAFFGQGTRLTVV.

V and J are TRBV2 and TRBJ2-1, with 7 bases matching TRBD2. V was clipped by 8 bases and J by 5 bases; unmatched bases: 3. The CDR3 spans 12 residues. Germline V lookup: CDR1 SNHLY, CDR2 FYNNEI. In DNA form, the CDR3 reads TGTGCCAGCTCAAGCGGGGACAATGAGCAGTTCTTC. It translates to CASSSGDNEQFF.

This clone was detected once. The chain has TRBV19 and TRBJ2-1; 7 bases map to TRBD2. With V trimmed by 5 bases and J by 1 base, 5 bases remained unmatched. CDR3 length: 15 amino acids. Germline assignment: CDR1 LNHDA and CDR2 SQIVND (reference sequence). CDR3 sequence (DNA): TGTGCCAGTAGTGGGAGGGCCCGGTCCTACAATGAGCAGTTCTTC. Translated: CASSGRARSYNEQFF.

The chain has TRBV5-1 and TRBJ1-4, with TRBD1 matching over 9 bases. This CDR3 is built from 14 residues. The germline CDR1 and CDR2 sequences are SGHRS and YFSETQ. With 5 bases clipped from V and 4 bases from J, the junction kept 3 bases outside the gene matches. This CDR3 reads CASSGQGINEKLFF. The DNA of the CDR3 is TGCGCCAGCAGTGGACAGGGGATTAATGAAAAACTGTTTTTT.

The rearrangement links TRBV6-5 to TRBJ1-2; no clear D. The germline V gene encodes CDR1 MNHEY and CDR2 SVGAGI. This CDR3 has 12 amino acids. V dropped 6 bases and J dropped 6 bases, with 11 bases sitting between them. DNA of the CDR3: TGTGCCAGCAGGGTTTACAGTGATGGCTACACCTTC. It encodes CASRVYSDGYTF.

The chain combines TRBV6-5 with TRBJ1-1; D is possibly TRBD1 (5 bases). V gave up 2 bases and J gave up 6 bases, with 7 bases separating them. CDR3 size: 12 residues. The germline V gene has CDR1 MNHEY and CDR2 SVGAGI. The CDR3 nucleotides read TGTGCCAGCAGTTACCAGGGTTCTGAAGCTTTCTTT. As protein: CASSYQGSEAFF.

The rearrangement uses TRBV6-5 and TRBJ2-1; TRBD2 agrees at 9 bases. The V gene end was trimmed by 2 bases and the J gene end by 7 bases; junction bases not matched to a gene: 3. This CDR3 contains 14 residues. Germline V gene lookup returns CDR1 MNHEY and CDR2 SVGAGI. The CDR3 sequence: CASSYALAGNEQFF. CDR3 DNA sequence: TGTGCCAGCAGTTACGCCCTAGCGGGAAATGAGCAGTTCTTC.

The genes are TRBV7-9 and TRBJ1-1; D gene unclear. In germline, CDR1 is SEHNR, CDR2 FQNEAQ (reference sequence). Deletions cut 3 bases from V and 4 bases from J, with 12 bases between. This CDR3 comprises 14 residues. The CDR3 nucleotides read TGTGCCAGCAGCTTCGGAGCGGCTGGCACTGAAGCTTTCTTT. Amino acid sequence: CASSFGAAGTEAFF.

This chain uses TRBV21-1 with TRBJ2-1; TRBD2, the D gene given by the table, was not confirmed from the DNA. TRBV21-1 constitutes a pseudogene. The CDR3 runs 17 residues. CDR3 in amino acids: CASSKLLSSGRANEQFF. CDR3 bases: TGTGCCAGCAGCAAGCTTCTCTCTAGCGGGAGGGCCAATGAGCAGTTCTTC.

The chain has TRBV28 and TRBJ2-7; TRBD2 matches at 9 bases. This CDR3 has 14 amino acids. Germline CDR1 and CDR2: MDHEN and SYDVKM. V lost 6 bases to trimming and J lost 3 bases; unmatched junction nucleotides: 6. The CDR3 protein is CASSLSGSFYEQYF. Here the CDR3 DNA reads TGTGCCAGCAGCCTTAGCGGGAGTTTCTACGAGCAGTACTTC.

The chain links TRBV7-3 to TRBJ1-5; D is unclear. The germline V gene encodes CDR1 SGHTA and CDR2 FQGTGA. The CDR3 consists of 13 residues. The V and J ends lost 2 bases and 6 bases respectively, with 8 bases between them. The CDR3 protein is CASSLGVGQPQHF. CDR3 coding DNA: TGTGCCAGCAGCTTAGGGGTCGGTCAGCCCCAGCATTTT.

The CDR3, as DNA: TGTGCCAGTGGGACAGAGCAAGAGACCCAGTACTTC. Its translation is CASGTEQETQYF. The chain combines TRBV5-4 with TRBJ2-5, with 7 bases matching TRBD1. The CDR3 runs 12 residues. CDR1 SGHNT and CDR2 YYREEE come from the germline V gene (reference sequence). J was trimmed by 2 bases and V by 8 bases; bases with no gene match: 3.

The chain joins TRBV6-5 to TRBJ1-1, with D hard to call. The V gene's germline CDR1 is MNHEY and CDR2 SVGAGI. V was trimmed by 0 bases and J by 6 bases, leaving 11 bases between them. The CDR3 is 14 residues long. The CDR3 DNA is TGTGCCAGCAGTTACTCGGGTGGGGTGGCTGAAGCTTTCTTT. It specifies CASSYSGGVAEAFF.

The J gene is TRBJ1-2, the V gene TRBV6-5, with TRBD1 matching over 12 bases. CDR1 and CDR2 from the germline V gene are MNHEY and SVGAGI. V trimming: 4 bases; J trimming: 7 bases; junction bases outside the gene matches: 4. This CDR3 spans 14 amino acids. The CDR3 DNA follows: TGTGCCAGCAGTTCGGGACAGGGGGCGCGTGGCTACACCTTC. Its translation: CASSSGQGARGYTF.

The J gene is TRBJ1-5, the V gene TRBV12-5; no reliable D call. The germline CDR1 and CDR2 sequences are LGHNT and FRNRAP. This CDR3 contains 19 residues. The ends were cut back, 1 base at V and 2 bases at J, with 21 bases in the middle. The chain's CDR3 is CASGLGGMSRPTGNQPQHF. DNA for the CDR3: TGTGCTAGTGGTTTGGGGGGTATGTCAAGACCGACGGGCAATCAGCCCCAGCATTTT.

V is TRBV18 and J is TRBJ1-1, with TRBD1 identical over 7 bases. CDR1 is KGHSH, CDR2 LQKENI, per germline. Trimming cost V 4 bases and J 0 bases; bases outside gene matches: 2. CDR3 length equals 14 residues. In nucleotides, the CDR3 is TGTGCCAGCTCACTGGACAGGATGAACACTGAAGCTTTCTTT. Its translation: CASSLDRMNTEAFF.

The CDR3 DNA is TGTGCCAGCAGTGATCCCCCACGGGACATCCAAGAGACCCAGTACTTC. Translated: CASSDPPRDIQETQYF. The rearrangement uses TRBV25-1 and TRBJ2-5, with D possibly being TRBD1 (6 bases). Germline V lookup: CDR1 MGHDK, CDR2 SYGVNS. The CDR3 extends over 16 amino acids. Trimming left V 3 bases short and J 1 base short, with 15 bases between.

The J gene is TRBJ1-5, the V gene TRBV7-9; D gene ambiguous. V lost 1 base to trimming and J lost 5 bases, with 9 bases between them. Per the germline V gene, CDR1 is SEHNR and CDR2 is FQNEAQ (reference sequence). The CDR3 is made up of 14 amino acids. In DNA, the CDR3 is TGTGCCAGCAGCTTAGAAGGACGCGATCAGCCCCAGCATTTT. Amino acids: CASSLEGRDQPQHF.

The chain joins TRBV6-4 to TRBJ1-1, with D tentatively TRBD1 (5 bases). Trimming cost V 5 bases and J 8 bases, with 21 bases left between them. This CDR3 contains 15 residues. The germline V gene has CDR1 MRHNA and CDR2 SNTAGT. The CDR3 DNA follows: TGTGCCAGCAGTCGGACACCTTACCCCGACTCCGAAGCTTTCTTT. As protein: CASSRTPYPDSEAFF.

The gene calls are TRBV6-5 and TRBJ2-3; D perhaps matches TRBD1 (5 bases). Per germline, CDR1 MNHEY and CDR2 SVGAGI. CDR3 size: 14 residues. V was clipped by 2 bases and J by 3 bases, with 9 bases between them. The CDR3 DNA reads TGTGCCAGCAGTTACCGCCAGGGAACAGATACGCAGTATTTT. Amino acid sequence: CASSYRQGTDTQYF.

The chain combines TRBV19 with TRBJ1-1; weak D call: TRBD1 (5 bases). The CDR3 is 12 amino acids. V was pared by 7 bases and J by 3 bases, with 9 bases between. The germline gives CDR1 LNHDA, CDR2 SQIVND (reference sequence). CDR3 loop: CASNRGDTEAFF. The CDR3 DNA reads TGTGCCAGTAACCGGGGGGACACTGAAGCTTTCTTT.